These 32 T cell receptor beta chains were all obtained from the same sample, sequenced in a study of graft-versus-host responses after intestinal transplantation. The method was immunoSEQ multiplex PCR; TCRdb's version includes in-frame clones alone and lacks a portion of them. The sample has about 100,000 clones; about nine tenths are singletons. These receptors have no known antigen. Sequenced here: unstimulated CD4+ T cells sorted from spleen or lymph node cells, sampled before transplant. All receptors derive from a human donor who was the organ donor for an intestinal transplant.

This rearrangement joins TRBV5-1 to TRBJ2-7, with TRBD2 matching over 12 bases. The V gene's germline CDR1 is SGHRS and CDR2 YFSETQ. CDR3 length: 15 residues. Unmatched junction bases numbered 6, after V lost 4 bases and J lost 4 bases. Written as DNA, the CDR3 is TGCGCCAGCAGCCCCGCTAGCGGGGGGGGATACGAGCAGTACTTC. Amino acids: CASSPASGGGYEQYF.

The gene calls are TRBV4-2 and TRBJ1-1; D perhaps matches TRBD1 (6 bases). Trimming cost V 2 bases and J 0 bases, with 13 bases left between them. Germline CDR1 LGHNA, CDR2 YNFKEQ. This CDR3 region has 16 residues. The CDR3 sequence is CASSQQGGIMNTEAFF. The CDR3 region has the DNA TGTGCCAGCAGCCAACAAGGGGGAATCATGAACACTGAAGCTTTCTTT.

The chain employs TRBV9 and TRBJ2-5, with D possibly TRBD1 on 8 matching bases. The assigned J gene may be wrong: the sequence end matches TRBJ2-7 better. Germline CDR1 SGDLS, CDR2 YYNGEE. The CDR3 is 14 amino acids. In DNA, the CDR3 is TGTGCCAGCAGCGTAGGGACAGGGAGGGACGAGCAGTACTTC. This sequence encodes CASSVGTGRDEQYF.

The chain links TRBV7-2 to TRBJ2-7; D might be TRBD1 (5 bases). Germline loops: CDR1 SGHTA, CDR2 FQGNSA. CDR3 size: 14 residues. The V end was cut by 0 bases, the J end by 6 bases, with 12 bases between. The CDR3 loop reads CASSLAGGAFEQYF. The CDR3 nucleotides are TGTGCCAGCAGCTTAGCTGGTGGGGCCTTCGAGCAGTACTTC.

V is TRBV10-3 and J is TRBJ1-2; 7 bases fit TRBD1. The CDR3 extends over 17 amino acids. After removal of 11 bases from V and 3 bases from J, the junction contained 21 bases not matched to a gene. CDR1 ENHRY and CDR2 SYGVKD come from the germline V gene. The CDR3, as DNA: TGTGCCGTACGACAAGACAGGGTATGGGCTGCCGACTATGGCTACACCTTC. Protein: CAVRQDRVWAADYGYTF.

The chain links TRBV6-1 to TRBJ1-6; 7 bases match TRBD1. CDR3 length: 13 amino acids. Germline CDR1 is MNHNS and CDR2 is SASEGT. Losses at the gene ends were 8 bases for V and 7 bases for J; bases not matched to a gene: 5. CDR3 sequence (DNA): TGTGCCAGCCTGACAGGGTGGAATTCACCCCTCCACTTT. Translated, it gives CASLTGWNSPLHF.

V gene TRBV7-3 combines with J gene TRBJ2-4, with 10 bases fitting TRBD1. V shed 2 bases, J shed 8 bases, and the junction held 0 bases outside the gene matches. CDR1 SGHTA and CDR2 FQGTGA come from the germline V gene. The CDR3 runs 13 residues. CDR3 region: CASSLGQGDIQYF. The CDR3 DNA reads TGTGCCAGCAGCTTAGGACAGGGGGACATTCAGTACTTC.

This clone was seen a single time. V usage is TRBV27 and J usage is TRBJ1-6; D might be TRBD1 (6 bases). The germline V gene has CDR1 MNHEY and CDR2 SMNVEV (reference sequence). This CDR3 contains 15 residues. Trimming stripped 2 bases from V and 6 bases from J, with 11 bases between. The CDR3 protein is CASSLTTGANSPLHF. CDR3 bases: TGTGCCAGCAGTTTAACGACAGGAGCTAATTCACCCCTCCACTTT.

This sequence joins TRBV4-1 and TRBJ2-7; 9 bases line up with TRBD1. With 2 bases clipped from V and 7 bases from J, the junction kept 12 bases outside the gene matches. Germline-derived CDR1 and CDR2 are MGHRA and YSYEKL. The CDR3 covers 16 residues. CDR3 residues: CASSQPPRTGVNEQYF. The CDR3 bases are TGCGCCAGCAGCCAACCCCCAAGGACAGGGGTCAATGAGCAGTACTTC.

The gene calls are TRBV6-1 and TRBJ2-1, with D perhaps matching TRBD2 (6 bases). The germline V gene encodes CDR1 MNHNS and CDR2 SASEGT. The V end lost 6 bases, the J end lost 0 bases, and 9 bases lay between the germline ends. CDR3 size: 14 residues. The CDR3 sequence: CASSPTSSYNEQFF. In DNA, the CDR3 is TGTGCCAGCAGCCCGACTAGCTCCTACAATGAGCAGTTCTTC.

The V gene is TRBV19, the J gene TRBJ2-7, with 7 positions matching TRBD1. The CDR3 spans 14 residues. Germline assignment: CDR1 LNHDA and CDR2 SQIVND (reference sequence). V lost 7 bases to trimming and J lost 0 bases; unmatched junction nucleotides: 6. CDR3 in DNA: TGTGCCAGTAACAGGGGCCCCAGCTCCTACGAGCAGTACTTC. It yields the protein CASNRGPSSYEQYF. Supplemented by reference TRBV19 and TRBJ2-7, the full variable domain reads DGGITQSPKYLFRKEGQNVTLSCEQNLNHDAMYWYRQDPGQGLRLIYYSQIVNDFQKGDIAEGYSVSREKKESFPLTVTSAQKNPTAFYLCASNRGPSSYEQYFGPGTRLTVT.

CDR3 amino acids: CASSLVQGTTYGYTF. The CDR3 region has the DNA TGTGCCAGCAGCTTGGTACAGGGGACCACCTATGGCTACACCTTC. The gene calls are TRBV5-5 and TRBJ1-2; 7 nucleotides agree with TRBD1. The CDR3 runs to 15 residues. Germline CDR1 is SGHKS and CDR2 is YYEKEE (reference sequence). After removal of 0 bases from V and 4 bases from J, the junction contained 6 bases not matched to a gene. Combining the CDR3 with reference TRBV5-5 and TRBJ1-2 gives the whole variable domain DAGVTQSPTHLIKTRGQQVTLRCSPISGHKSVSWYQQVLGQGPQFIFQYYEKEERGRGNFPDRFSARQFPNYSSELNVNALLLGDSALYLCASSLVQGTTYGYTFGSGTRLTVV.

The chain carries TRBV7-2 and TRBJ2-1; 7 nucleotides line up with TRBD2. Germline CDR1 SGHTA, CDR2 FQGNSA. This CDR3 has 18 residues. After removal of 2 bases from V and 2 bases from J, the junction contained 12 bases not matched to a gene. The DNA for the CDR3 is TGTGCCAGCAGCTTAAGGCTAGCGGCGGCCGGAACCTACAATGAGCAGTTCTTC. The encoded protein is CASSLRLAAAGTYNEQFF.

The gene calls are TRBV29-1 and TRBJ1-3, with D possibly matching TRBD1 (6 bases). In germline, CDR1 is SQVTM, CDR2 ANQGSEA. The CDR3 has 12 residues. Trimming shortened V by 7 bases and J by 4 bases, and 11 bases separated the two germline ends. CDR3 nucleotides: TGCAGCGGGCTAGGGGGAGGAAACACCATATATTTT. Translating it yields CSGLGGGNTIYF.

The CDR3 here is CSGTGPNTEAFF. Here the CDR3 DNA reads TGCAGCGGGACAGGGCCGAACACTGAAGCTTTCTTT. The rearrangement uses TRBV29-1 and TRBJ1-1, with 8 bases that match TRBD1. Germline V lookup: CDR1 SQVTM, CDR2 ANQGSEA. The junction had 2 bases not matched to a gene; V was cut back by 7 bases and J by 1 base. The CDR3 is 12 amino acids.

The chain couples TRBV7-2 to TRBJ2-7; no definite D call. Germline CDR1 and CDR2: SGHTA and FQGNSA. The CDR3 extends over 13 amino acids. The V end lost 4 bases, the J end lost 4 bases, and 11 bases lay between the germline ends. CDR3 sequence reads: CASSSSKAYEQYF. CDR3 nucleotides: TGTGCCAGCAGCTCCTCGAAAGCGTACGAGCAGTACTTC.

The chain recombines TRBV5-6 with TRBJ1-2, with unresolved D. This CDR3 has 16 amino acids. The germline V gene encodes CDR1 SGHDT and CDR2 YYEEEE. Between the trimmed V and J ends, which lost 4 bases and 0 bases, there was a span of 16 bases. DNA for the CDR3: TGTGCCAGCAGCCCCGCCTACAGTATAGCTAACTATGGCTACACCTTC. This gives the protein CASSPAYSIANYGYTF.

The J gene is TRBJ2-1, the V gene TRBV7-9, with TRBD1 as a possible D gene (5 bases). The V gene's germline CDR1 is SEHNR and CDR2 FQNEAQ (reference sequence). This CDR3 comprises 14 residues. The ends were cut back, 0 bases at V and 13 bases at J, with 16 bases in the middle. The CDR3 sequence is CASSLASTAGYQFF. The CDR3 bases are TGTGCCAGCAGCTTAGCGTCGACGGCAGGGTACCAGTTCTTC.

Only a few counts were recorded for this clone. The genes are TRBV7-9 and TRBJ1-6; 8 bases match TRBD1. With V trimmed by 5 bases and J by 9 bases, 12 bases remained unmatched. CDR1 and CDR2 (germline): SEHNR, FQNEAQ (reference sequence). This CDR3 has 16 amino acids. The CDR3 spells CASSPGQGQLISPLHF. CDR3 coding DNA: TGTGCCAGCAGCCCTGGACAGGGCCAGTTAATTTCACCCCTCCACTTT.

The chain combines TRBV18 with TRBJ1-1, with 7 bases that match TRBD1. The CDR3 spans 16 residues. Germline loops: CDR1 KGHSH, CDR2 LQKENI. The ends lost 4 bases at V and 0 bases at J; junction bases unmatched: 8. The CDR3 region is CASSLISGTVNTEAFF. The CDR3, as DNA: TGTGCCAGCTCACTAATCTCCGGGACAGTGAACACTGAAGCTTTCTTT.

This clone appeared a single time. V and J are TRBV7-2 and TRBJ2-1; the match to TRBD2 covers 10 bases. The CDR3 has 14 amino acids. V lost 3 bases to trimming and J lost 9 bases; unmatched junction nucleotides: 5. Germline V gives CDR1 SGHTA, CDR2 FQGNSA. CDR3 DNA: TGTGCCAGCAGCTTCCGTAGCGGGGGGAGTGAGCAGTTCTTC. Protein sequence: CASSFRSGGSEQFF.

V and J are TRBV1 and TRBJ2-3; the table names TRBD2, a call not compared with the DNA. TRBV1 is reported as a pseudogene. The CDR3 runs 21 residues. The CDR3 DNA follows: TGCACCAGCAGCCAATGGTCGGGAGGGGGGCCTTTACCTCTTAGCACAGATACGCAGTATTTT. Protein sequence: CTSSQWSGGGPLPLSTDTQYF.

In its sample, this clone was seen a few times. The V call is TRBV4-2, the J call TRBJ2-1, with 11 bases that match TRBD2. CDR3 size: 16 residues. Germline V gives CDR1 LGHNA, CDR2 YNFKEQ. Losses at the gene ends were 4 bases for V and 5 bases for J; bases not matched to a gene: 7. The CDR3 coding sequence is TGTGCCAGCAGCCTAGAGGGACTAGCGGATCACAATGAGCAGTTCTTC. Translation: CASSLEGLADHNEQFF.

V and J are TRBV4-2 and TRBJ2-2; TRBD2 matches 11 bases. V trimming: 0 bases; J trimming: 9 bases; junction bases outside the gene matches: 6. CDR3 length: 16 amino acids. The germline CDR1 and CDR2 sequences are LGHNA and YNFKEQ. The CDR3, as DNA: TGTGCCAGCAGCCAAGAACTAGCGGGGGCCAAGTGGGAGCTGTTTTTT. Protein: CASSQELAGAKWELFF.

The chain has TRBV28 and TRBJ2-1; tentative D call: TRBD2 (5 bases). V was shortened by 6 bases and J by 9 bases, with 12 bases between the two germline ends. The CDR3 runs 12 residues. The germline V gene encodes CDR1 MDHEN and CDR2 SYDVKM. The CDR3 DNA is TGTGCCAGCAGGAGGGAAATCGGTGAGCAGTTCTTC. The encoded protein is CASRREIGEQFF.

V gene TRBV19 combines with J gene TRBJ1-2; TRBD1 agrees at 11 bases. The CDR3 contains 14 residues. V was clipped by 5 bases and J by 5 bases; unmatched bases: 4. Germline CDR1 reads LNHDA; CDR2 reads SQIVND (reference sequence). CDR3 in DNA: TGTGCCAGTAGTGCCGGGACAGGGGGTTATGGCTACACCTTC. Translation: CASSAGTGGYGYTF.

This chain connects TRBV5-1 to TRBJ1-2; TRBD1 matches at 7 bases. V shed 4 bases, J shed 3 bases, and the junction held 6 bases outside the gene matches. Germline V gene lookup returns CDR1 SGHRS and CDR2 YFSETQ. CDR3 length equals 14 residues. The CDR3 nucleotides read TGCGCCAGCAGCCCGGACAGGCCCTACTATGGCTACACCTTC. Its protein is CASSPDRPYYGYTF.

The rearrangement joins TRBV7-2 to TRBJ2-1, with 8 positions matching TRBD1. The germline gives CDR1 SGHTA, CDR2 FQGNSA. The CDR3 extends over 16 amino acids. The trim removed 4 bases at V and 12 bases at J, leaving 17 bases unmatched. The chain's CDR3 is CASSSPGQVGPMGQFF. CDR3 DNA: TGTGCCAGCAGCTCCCCGGGACAGGTCGGTCCAATGGGGCAGTTCTTC. Filled out from reference TRBV7-2 and TRBJ2-1, the complete variable domain reads GAGVSQSPSNKVTEKGKDVELRCDPISGHTALYWYRQSLGQGLEFLIYFQGNSAPDKSGLPSDRFSAERTGGSVSTLTIQRTQQEDSAVYLCASSSPGQVGPMGQFFGPGTRLTVL.

V and J are TRBV2 and TRBJ1-4; 7 bases are a match to TRBD1. There are 15 residues in the CDR3. V was pared by 7 bases and J by 1 base, with 6 bases of the junction left unmatched. CDR1 SNHLY and CDR2 FYNNEI come from the germline V gene. The CDR3 loop reads CASITGERTNEKLFF. DNA of the CDR3: TGTGCCAGCATTACAGGGGAGCGAACTAATGAAAAACTGTTTTTT.

CDR3 DNA sequence: TGTGCCAGCAGTCAGAACCGGGACATAAATCAGCCCCAGCATTTT. It is translated as CASSQNRDINQPQHF. This chain joins TRBV6-6 and TRBJ1-5; a possible D gene is TRBD1 (6 bases). CDR1 and CDR2 (germline): MNHNY, SVGAGI (reference sequence). This CDR3 is built from 15 residues. Trimming removed 5 bases at V and 4 bases at J, with 15 bases between.

In nucleotides, the CDR3 is TGTGCCAGCCAGCGGGGGGGCCCCTACAATGAGCAGTTCTTC. This encodes CASQRGGPYNEQFF. The V and J genes are TRBV19 and TRBJ2-1, with 10 bases that match TRBD2. Germline loops: CDR1 LNHDA, CDR2 SQIVND (reference sequence). The CDR3 is 14 amino acids. Trimming removed 9 bases from V and 2 bases from J; junction bases left unmatched: 4.

V is TRBV30 and J is TRBJ2-1; 7 bases fit TRBD1. Trimming took 3 bases from V and 6 from J; bases not matched to a gene: 8. The germline V gene encodes CDR1 GTSNPN and CDR2 SVGIG (reference sequence). CDR3 size: 14 residues. The CDR3 DNA reads as TGTGCCTGGAGGTTACAAGGGGGCACCAATGAGCAGTTCTTC. Its translation: CAWRLQGGTNEQFF.